A single sample is the source of the 23 T cell receptor beta chains below, sequenced in a study of CD8+CD57+ T cells in acquired aplastic anemia. By flow cytometry, patients selected for sequencing had shown an expansion of CD8+CD57+ cells. Both TCR beta VDJ combination and CDR3 sequence profiling were carried out. Genomic DNA was the template for this profiling. TCRdb passed the reads through MiXCR, listing each CDR3 protein once. Found here are about 200,000 distinct CDR3 sequences, roughly 50% of them singletons; the top ten hold 20%. Sequenced: sorted CD4+, CD8+, or CD8+CD57+ T cells (not recorded which) from PBMCs. Every receptor here comes from a human donor with aplastic anemia.

About this clonotype: Possible read error: a much larger clone is one base away. The V and J genes are TRBV4-2 and TRBJ2-7; TRBD1 agrees at 8 bases. Germline CDR1 LGHNA, CDR2 YNFKEQ. This CDR3 has 14 residues. In nucleotides, the CDR3 is TGTCCCAGCAGCCAAGATACAGGGGGGTACGAGCAGTACTTC. Its protein product is CPSSQDTGGYEQYF.

The chain is built from TRBV5-1 and TRBJ1-6; 7 bases are a match to TRBD1. The CDR3 loop spans 19 amino acids. Germline lookup yields CDR1 SGHRS and CDR2 YFSETQ. Trimming at V came to 3 bases and at J to 4 bases, leaving 16 bases not matched to a gene. As DNA, the CDR3 is TGCGCCAGCAGCTCATCCACGATTTCCAGACAGGGTTATAATTCACCCCTCCACTTT. As protein: CASSSSTISRQGYNSPLHF.

A word on this clonotype: One end of the junction does not line up with germline, which may come from a read error. This chain uses TRBV7-3 with TRBJ2-7; TRBD2 aligns across 7 bases. Per the germline V gene, CDR1 is SGHTA and CDR2 is FQGTGA. The CDR3 spans 15 residues. CDR3 in amino acids: CASSLTSGATYVQYF. CDR3 nucleotides: TGTGCCAGCAGCTTAACAAGCGGGGCGACCTACGTGCAGTACTTC.

This clonotype was seen a single time. Just one base apart from a much larger clone, this may be a read error. The chain employs TRBV12-3 or TRBV12-4 and TRBJ2-2; 8 nucleotides align to TRBD2. The CDR3 has 15 amino acids. The CDR3 DNA is TGTGCCAGCCAACGGGGGGCGGGGGGAGCCGGGGAGCTGCTTTTT. This sequence encodes CASQRGAGGAGELLF.

There are many counts of this clonotype. The V call is TRBV4-1, the J call TRBJ2-3; 8 bases align to TRBD2. The CDR3 loop spans 17 amino acids. Looked up from germline, CDR1 is MGHRA and CDR2 is YSYEKL. V shed 0 bases and J 4 bases; nucleotides not matched to a gene: 9. The CDR3 coding sequence is TGCGCCAGCAGCCAAGATCGGGGGCGGGGGGTCCCAGATACGCAGTATTTT. Its translation is CASSQDRGRGVPDTQYF.

The rearrangement joins TRBV5-4 to TRBJ1-1; 10 nucleotides match TRBD1. Germline trimming cut 4 bases from V and 4 bases from J; bases unmatched to any gene: 7. Germline V gene lookup returns CDR1 SGHNT and CDR2 YYREEE (reference sequence). The CDR3 sequence is 15 residues long. The CDR3 loop reads CASSHGQGEGTEAFF. Written as DNA, the CDR3 is TGTGCCAGCAGCCATGGACAGGGGGAGGGCACTGAAGCTTTCTTT.

This chain connects TRBV10-2 to TRBJ2-7, with D possibly TRBD1 on 5 matching bases. V lost 6 bases and J lost 0, with 9 bases in between. Germline V CDR1 and CDR2: WSHSY, SAAADI. The CDR3 totals 13 residues. In nucleotides, the CDR3 is TGCGCCAGCAGAGCAGGGCCCTCCTACGAGCAGTACTTC. Amino acid sequence: CASRAGPSYEQYF.

The CDR3 loop is CASSLAGTSGNTIYF. DNA for the CDR3: TGTGCCAGCAGCTTAGCCGGGACTTCTGGAAACACCATATATTTT. The chain links TRBV11-2 to TRBJ1-3; weak D call: TRBD1 (5 bases). This CDR3 is 15 amino acids long. Germline V CDR1 and CDR2: SGHAT, FQNNGV. V shed 1 base and J shed 1 base, with 8 bases lying between them.

The rearrangement joins TRBV20-1 to TRBJ1-2; maybe TRBD1 (5 bases). This CDR3 is built from 10 residues. Germline loops: CDR1 DFQATT, CDR2 SNEGSKA (reference sequence). The germline V and J ends were trimmed by 1 base and 8 bases, with 5 bases remaining between them. Here the CDR3 reads CSARGGGYTF. CDR3 in DNA: TGCAGTGCTAGAGGGGGGGGCTACACCTTC.

A note on this clonotype: Germline and junction disagree at one end, which may indicate a read error. This chain connects TRBV5-1 to TRBJ1-6, with a weak D call TRBD1 (5 bases). Germline V lookup: CDR1 SGHRS, CDR2 YFSETQ. The CDR3 contains 16 residues. The DNA of the CDR3 is TGCGCCAACCCGATCAGGGAAGGGGCCTATAATTCACCCCTCCGCTTT. Protein: CANPIREGAYNSPLRF.

Concerning this clonotype itself: A read error may be the cause here, since a much bigger clone is one base away. The CDR3 is CASSLAGTGGSFF. The CDR3 DNA reads TGTGCCAGCAGCTTAGCGGGGACAGGGGGTTCGTTCTTC. The chain carries TRBV11-2 and TRBJ2-1; 11 bases align to TRBD1. Germline V gene sequence: CDR1 SGHAT, CDR2 FQNNGV. The V and J ends lost 1 base and 15 bases, in that order; junction bases with no gene match: 5. This CDR3 is 13 amino acids long.

This chain links TRBV4-1 with TRBJ1-2, with TRBD1 as a possible D gene (5 bases). CDR3 length: 14 amino acids. Germline CDR1 MGHRA, CDR2 YSYEKL. The V end was cut by 1 base, the J end by 6 bases, with 12 bases between. CDR3 loop: CASSQVGTKNGYTF. The CDR3 DNA follows: TGCGCCAGCAGCCAAGTTGGGACGAAGAATGGCTACACCTTC.

This clonotype has a count of ten or more. The CDR3 does not end in the conserved phenylalanine or tryptophan, so this is likely a read error. It is unclear where the CDR3 begins or ends on the DNA, so no DNA is shown, and the CDR3 is as TCRdb lists it. The genes are TRBV6-1 and TRBJ1-1; the table calls TRBD1, which could not be checked here. The CDR3 extends over 11 residues, inclusive of both ends. Germline CDR1 is MNHNS and CDR2 is SASEGT. CDR3 amino acids: CASSEAPYTEI.

Points on this clonotype: This may come from a read error, since a much larger clone is one base off. The chain has TRBV6-5 and TRBJ1-3; no reliable D call. CDR3 length equals 13 residues. Looked up from germline, CDR1 is MNHEY and CDR2 is SVGAGI. Trimming removed 8 bases from V and 2 bases from J, with 10 bases in between. The CDR3 DNA sequence: TGTGCCAGCCTCTGGGCCGCTGGAAACACCATATATTTT. This codes for CASLWAAGNTIYF.

This clonotype was detected many times. The chain employs TRBV7-9 and TRBJ1-6; D not certain. V was clipped by 5 bases and J by 8 bases, with 10 bases between them. CDR1 and CDR2 (germline): SEHNR, FQNEAQ (reference sequence). The CDR3 extends over 13 amino acids. The CDR3, as DNA: TGTGCCAGCAGCCCCCCTTCGGATTCACCCCTCCACTTT. It encodes CASSPPSDSPLHF.

This chain connects TRBV2 to TRBJ2-5; tentative D call: TRBD2 (5 bases). The V and J ends lost 3 bases and 9 bases respectively, with 23 bases between them. The CDR3 is 16 residues long. Germline CDR1 is SNHLY and CDR2 is FYNNEI. The CDR3 nucleotides are TGTGCCAGCAGTGATGGGCCCCGGGAAGGCAATCAGCCCCAGTACTTC. Amino acids: CASSDGPREGNQPQYF. The entire variable domain, with the rest obtained from reference TRBV2 and TRBJ2-5, is as follows: EPEVTQTPSHQVTQMGQEVILRCVPISNHLYFYWYRQILGQKVEFLVSFYNNEISEKSEIFDDQFSVERPDGSNFTLKIRSTKLEDSAMYFCASSDGPREGNQPQYFGPGTRLLVL.

In the case of this clonotype: A much bigger clone sits one base away, suggesting this may be a read error. This chain links TRBV9 with TRBJ2-1; 8 bases are shared with TRBD2. Per germline, CDR1 SGDLS and CDR2 YYNGEE. Trimming at V came to 5 bases and at J to 6 bases, leaving 7 bases not matched to a gene. This CDR3 comprises 14 residues. CDR3 DNA: TGTGCCAGCAGGGGGACTAGTTCCGCCAATGAGCAGTTCTTC. As protein: CASRGTSSANEQFF.

Concerning this clonotype itself: With a much larger clone just one base away, this may be a read error. This is likely a read error, given that the CDR3 carries no conserved phenylalanine or tryptophan at its end. The chain links TRBV20-1 to TRBJ2-4; perhaps D is TRBD1 or TRBD2 (5 bases each). V was cut by 5 bases and J by 7 bases, with 9 bases left in between. Germline V gene lookup returns CDR1 DFQATT and CDR2 SNEGSKA (reference sequence). CDR3 length: 11 residues. DNA of the CDR3: TGCAGTGCTGGGACGGGGAACATTCAGTACTCC. Translation: CSAGTGNIQYS.

This clonotype was observed at least ten times. This rearrangement joins TRBV6-5 to TRBJ1-6; a possible D gene is TRBD1 (6 bases). The V end was cut by 0 bases, the J end by 7 bases, with 19 bases between. CDR3 length equals 18 residues. Germline loops: CDR1 MNHEY, CDR2 SVGAGI. CDR3 sequence: CASSYSSVGGADNSPLHF. The CDR3 DNA reads TGTGCCAGCAGTTACTCCAGTGTGGGGGGCGCCGACAATTCACCCCTCCACTTT.

This clonotype was recorded many times. The rearrangement joins TRBV5-4 to TRBJ2-7; 10 nucleotides match TRBD1. Per the germline V gene, CDR1 is SGHNT and CDR2 is YYREEE (reference sequence). This CDR3 has 16 residues. Trimming cost V 4 bases and J 0 bases; bases outside gene matches: 7. The CDR3 spells CASSAPGQGFSYEQYF. Written as DNA, the CDR3 is TGTGCCAGCAGCGCTCCGGGACAGGGGTTCTCCTACGAGCAGTACTTC. Complete variable domain (other parts from reference TRBV5-4 and TRBJ2-7): ETGVTQSPTHLIKTRGQQVTLRCSSQSGHNTVSWYQQALGQGPQFIFQYYREEENGRGNFPPRFSGLQFPNYSSELNVNALELDDSALYLCASSAPGQGFSYEQYFGPGTRLTVT.

This clonotype was detected a few times. The chain couples TRBV19 to TRBJ2-7, with TRBD1 identical over 8 bases. CDR1 is LNHDA and CDR2 is SQIVND in the germline V gene (reference sequence). This CDR3 comprises 16 residues. The trim removed 1 base at V and 2 bases at J, leaving 7 bases unmatched. CDR3: CASSIGPGTGTYEQYF. For the CDR3, the DNA is TGTGCCAGTAGTATAGGCCCCGGGACAGGTACCTACGAGCAGTACTTC. Based on the CDR3 plus reference TRBV19 and TRBJ2-7, the full variable domain is DGGITQSPKYLFRKEGQNVTLSCEQNLNHDAMYWYRQDPGQGLRLIYYSQIVNDFQKGDIAEGYSVSREKKESFPLTVTSAQKNPTAFYLCASSIGPGTGTYEQYFGPGTRLTVT.

As regards this clonotype: Just one base apart from a much larger clone, this may be a read error. The CDR3 does not end in the conserved phenylalanine or tryptophan, so this is likely a read error. This chain joins TRBV19 and TRBJ1-3; unclear D gene. Germline V gene lookup returns CDR1 LNHDA and CDR2 SQIVND (reference sequence). The ends were cut back, 11 bases at V and 4 bases at J, with 18 bases in the middle. The CDR3 sequence is 14 residues long. DNA of the CDR3: TGTGCCTCCACCCCGGCACAACGAGGAAACACCATATATCTT. Translation gives CASTPAQRGNTIYL.

In this sample, this clonotype turned up once. This sequence joins TRBV7-9 and TRBJ1-1, with TRBD1 identical over 8 bases. The CDR3 is 15 amino acids. V gave up 3 bases and J gave up 5 bases; unmatched junction bases: 8. CDR1 is SEHNR, CDR2 FQNEAQ, per germline (reference sequence). CDR3 loop: CASSLERTGRTEAFF. In DNA, the CDR3 is TGTGCCAGCAGCTTGGAACGGACAGGGCGGACTGAAGCTTTCTTT.